One and the same sample provided the 27 T cell receptor beta chains below, sequenced in a study of PD-L1 blockade in urothelial cancer. Noted time point: pretreatment peripheral blood. The table came from immunoSEQ multiplex PCR; TCRdb's copy has only in-frame clones and leaves some out. The table lists approximately 67,000 clones, 75% to 90% of them singletons. The sample was PBMCs, taken around atezolizumab (anti-PD-L1) treatment. The receptor set was obtained from a man in his sixties with urothelial cancer.

This sequence joins TRBV6-6 and TRBJ2-3; 7 bases are a match to TRBD1. The CDR3 has 15 residues. Germline V gene data show CDR1 as MNHNY and CDR2 as SVGAGI (reference sequence). Trimming removed 9 bases from V and 2 bases from J; junction bases left unmatched: 11. This CDR3 reads CASHKGQTITDTQYF. The CDR3, as DNA: TGTGCCAGTCACAAGGGACAGACGATCACAGATACGCAGTATTTT.

The chain has TRBV11-3 and TRBJ2-1, with a weak D call TRBD1 (5 bases). CDR1 and CDR2 from the germline V gene are SGHNT and YENEEA. CDR3 length: 13 residues. The V end lost 5 bases, the J end lost 5 bases, and 10 bases lay between the germline ends. The CDR3 here is CASSKDSNNEQFF. Written as DNA, the CDR3 is TGTGCCAGCAGCAAAGACAGCAACAATGAGCAGTTCTTC.

The rearrangement joins TRBV19 to TRBJ2-1; 7 positions agree with TRBD1. CDR1 LNHDA and CDR2 SQIVND come from the germline V gene (reference sequence). V shed 5 bases and J 4 bases; nucleotides not matched to a gene: 11. The CDR3 spans 16 residues. The CDR3 here is CASSSPGRTGYNEQFF. CDR3 DNA: TGTGCCAGTAGTTCTCCGGGAAGGACAGGATACAATGAGCAGTTCTTC.

The chain carries TRBV5-4 and TRBJ2-3; 8 positions match TRBD2. CDR3 length: 14 amino acids. Trimming took 2 bases from V and 6 from J; bases not matched to a gene: 5. CDR1 and CDR2 (germline): SGHNT, YYREEE (reference sequence). CDR3 in DNA: TGTGCCAGCAGCTTTTTAGGCGGGGGGGATACGCAGTATTTT. Translating gives CASSFLGGGDTQYF.

This clone has only a few counts. This rearrangement joins TRBV6-1 to TRBJ1-5, with 8 bases aligning to TRBD1. The germline V gene has CDR1 MNHNS and CDR2 SASEGT. J was trimmed by 2 bases and V by 3 bases; bases with no gene match: 6. The CDR3 runs to 16 residues. Written as DNA, the CDR3 is TGTGCCAGCAGTGACCGAGGACAGGGTGGCAATCAGCCCCAGCATTTT. It is translated as CASSDRGQGGNQPQHF.

This sequence joins TRBV9 and TRBJ2-2, with a weak D call TRBD1 (5 bases). The CDR3 runs 15 residues. The V and J ends lost 4 bases and 7 bases respectively, with 17 bases between them. CDR1 is SGDLS and CDR2 is YYNGEE in the germline V gene. The CDR3 is CASSSRTIQDGELFF. In DNA form, the CDR3 reads TGTGCCAGCAGCTCGAGAACTATACAGGACGGGGAGCTGTTTTTT.

V and J are TRBV5-5 and TRBJ2-1; TRBD1 matches at 9 bases. Per germline, CDR1 SGHKS and CDR2 YYEKEE (reference sequence). This CDR3 region has 15 residues. Unmatched junction bases numbered 5, after V lost 0 bases and J lost 7 bases. In nucleotides, the CDR3 is TGTGCCAGCAGCTTGGGAGGACAGGGGTTTAATGAGCAGTTCTTC. Protein product: CASSLGGQGFNEQFF.

This clone was seen once. The chain combines TRBV6-6 with TRBJ1-3; TRBD1 agrees at 7 bases. The CDR3 consists of 14 residues. CDR1 is MNHNY, CDR2 SVGAGI, per germline (reference sequence). Germline trimming cut 3 bases from V and 8 bases from J; bases unmatched to any gene: 7. This chain's CDR3 is CASSYRQGEHTIYF. The CDR3 coding sequence is TGTGCCAGCAGTTATCGACAGGGTGAGCACACCATATATTTT.

The chain recombines TRBV6-1 with TRBJ2-7; 9 bases map to TRBD1. V was pared by 4 bases and J by 3 bases, with 10 bases of the junction left unmatched. Germline-derived CDR1 and CDR2 are MNHNS and SASEGT. CDR3 length: 16 amino acids. The CDR3 loop reads CASSANWDRANYEQYF. CDR3 in DNA: TGTGCCAGCAGTGCCAATTGGGACAGGGCGAACTACGAGCAGTACTTC.

This clone was seen a handful of times. CDR3 nucleotide sequence: TGCAGCTGGGGGTTGGGGGGAGGGACTGAAGCTTTCTTT. Translating gives CSWGLGGGTEAFF. The chain couples TRBV29-1 to TRBJ1-1, with D perhaps matching TRBD1 (5 bases). CDR3 size: 13 residues. V lost 8 bases and J lost 5, with 18 bases in between. Germline V lookup: CDR1 SQVTM, CDR2 ANQGSEA. The full variable domain, completed using reference TRBV29-1 and TRBJ1-1, is SAVISQKPSRDICQRGTSLTIQCQVDSQVTMMFWYRQQPGQSLTLIATANQGSEATYESGFVIDKFPISRPNLTFSTLTVSNMSPEDSSIYLCSWGLGGGTEAFFGQGTRLTVV.

The rearrangement links TRBV11-3 to TRBJ2-7; D may be TRBD2 (7 bases). The germline V gene has CDR1 SGHNT and CDR2 YENEEA. The CDR3 contains 14 residues. Trimming shortened V by 2 bases and J by 6 bases, and 14 bases separated the two germline ends. The CDR3 loop reads CASSLRRGASEQYF. DNA for the CDR3: TGTGCCAGCAGCTTACGCCGGGGGGCCAGCGAGCAGTACTTC.

The V call is TRBV7-8, the J call TRBJ1-3; TRBD1 might be the D (6 bases). Germline loops: CDR1 SGHVS, CDR2 FQNEAQ. Trimming left V 0 bases short and J 2 bases short, with 8 bases between. CDR3 size: 15 residues. The CDR3 region is CASSLATGTGNTIYF. CDR3 coding DNA: TGTGCCAGCAGCTTAGCAACAGGGACTGGAAACACCATATATTTT.

The chain has TRBV4-1 and TRBJ1-2; D may be TRBD1 (5 bases). This CDR3 comprises 14 residues. The germline V gene has CDR1 MGHRA and CDR2 YSYEKL. V lost 1 base and J 2 bases, leaving 8 bases between the germline ends. The CDR3: CASSQVGGNYGYTF. In DNA form, the CDR3 reads TGCGCCAGCAGCCAAGTGGGGGGGAACTATGGCTACACCTTC.

The J gene is TRBJ1-6, the V gene TRBV2; a weak D match, TRBD1 (6 bases). The germline V and J ends were trimmed by 6 bases and 10 bases, with 16 bases remaining between them. Looked up from germline, CDR1 is SNHLY and CDR2 is FYNNEI. CDR3 size: 14 residues. The CDR3 reads CASSVRDIQSPLHF. Here the CDR3 DNA reads TGTGCCAGCAGCGTCCGGGACATCCAGTCACCCCTCCACTTT.

This rearrangement joins TRBV28 to TRBJ1-3; D unclear. V was shortened by 5 bases and J by 7 bases, with 12 bases between the two germline ends. Germline CDR1 and CDR2: MDHEN and SYDVKM. This CDR3 spans 13 amino acids. In DNA form, the CDR3 reads TGTGCCAGCAGTCCCCCCCGGGTTAACACCATATATTTT. Its protein is CASSPPRVNTIYF.

This chain connects TRBV7-9 to TRBJ1-5; TRBD1 is a possible D gene (6 bases). This CDR3 contains 14 residues. The germline V gene has CDR1 SEHNR and CDR2 FQNEAQ (reference sequence). Trimming shortened V by 6 bases and J by 0 bases, and 9 bases separated the two germline ends. The CDR3 nucleotides read TGTGCCAGCAGTACAGGGTTTAGCAATCAGCCCCAGCATTTT. Residues: CASSTGFSNQPQHF.

This clone appeared a few times. The J gene is TRBJ1-6, the V gene TRBV6-6; no definite D call. The V gene lost 7 bases and the J gene lost 7 bases, with 11 bases spanning the gap. Looked up from germline, CDR1 is MNHNY and CDR2 is SVGAGI (reference sequence). The CDR3 loop spans 13 amino acids. In nucleotides, the CDR3 is TGTGCCAGCACCTACAGTGGGAATTCACCCCTCCACTTT. Translated, it gives CASTYSGNSPLHF.

The chain has TRBV11-3 and TRBJ2-2, with D unresolved. CDR1 and CDR2 (germline): SGHNT, YENEEA. Trimming stripped 6 bases from V and 3 bases from J, with 8 bases between. The CDR3 runs 13 residues. The CDR3 loop is CASRRLDTGELFF. In DNA, the CDR3 is TGTGCCAGCAGAAGACTCGACACCGGGGAGCTGTTTTTT.

The chain recombines TRBV11-3 with TRBJ2-5, with 11 bases matching TRBD2. The CDR3 has 15 amino acids. V was pared by 3 bases and J by 2 bases, with 2 bases of the junction left unmatched. Germline V CDR1 and CDR2: SGHNT, YENEEA. The CDR3 DNA is TGTGCCAGCAGCTTGACTAGCGGGGTTCAAGAGACCCAGTACTTC. This encodes CASSLTSGVQETQYF.

This clone was observed a handful of times. The V and J genes are TRBV7-9 and TRBJ1-1, with D perhaps matching TRBD1 (5 bases). Germline lookup yields CDR1 SEHNR and CDR2 FQNEAQ (reference sequence). Trimming removed 4 bases from V and 2 bases from J, with 11 bases in between. CDR3 length equals 14 residues. The CDR3 region is CASSWGVLNTEAFF. CDR3 sequence (DNA): TGTGCCAGCAGCTGGGGCGTTCTCAACACTGAAGCTTTCTTT.

The chain uses TRBV7-9 and TRBJ2-1, with 9 nucleotides matching TRBD1. There are 16 residues in the CDR3. Germline V gives CDR1 SEHNR, CDR2 FQNEAQ (reference sequence). The V gene end was trimmed by 6 bases and the J gene end by 2 bases; junction bases not matched to a gene: 8. The CDR3 DNA reads as TGTGCCAGCAGGCGGACAGGGGTTAGCGCCTACAATGAGCAGTTCTTC. Residues: CASRRTGVSAYNEQFF.

This clone has a single count. The genes are TRBV28 and TRBJ1-6; D remains unclear. The V gene's germline CDR1 is MDHEN and CDR2 SYDVKM. The CDR3 runs 14 residues. Trimming left V 3 bases short and J 7 bases short, with 10 bases between. For the CDR3, the DNA is TGTGCCAGCAGTTTGGCACAGAAAAATTCACCCCTCCACTTT. This translates into CASSLAQKNSPLHF. The full variable domain, with the rest looked up from reference TRBV28 and TRBJ1-6, is DVKVTQSSRYLVKRTGEKVFLECVQDMDHENMFWYRQDPGLGLRLIYFSYDVKMKEKGDIPEGYSVSREKKERFSLILESASTNQTSMYLCASSLAQKNSPLHFGNGTRLTVT.

CDR3 coding DNA: TGTGCCAGCATGTTGACTAATAGCAATCAGCCCCAGCATTTT. Its translation is CASMLTNSNQPQHF. This rearrangement joins TRBV6-6 to TRBJ1-5; D uncertain. Germline CDR1 MNHNY, CDR2 SVGAGI (reference sequence). V was cut by 7 bases and J by 0 bases, with 10 bases left in between. The CDR3 is 14 residues long.

CDR3 residues: CASSLLGGTGSYEQYF. The CDR3 nucleotides are TGTGCCAGCAGCTTGTTGGGGGGGACAGGGAGCTACGAGCAGTACTTC. V and J are TRBV5-8 and TRBJ2-7; 9 bases align to TRBD1. V was clipped by 1 base and J by 3 bases; unmatched bases: 8. This CDR3 has 16 residues. Germline V lookup: CDR1 SGHTS, CDR2 YDEGEE.

V usage is TRBV4-2 and J usage is TRBJ2-4, with 13 bases aligning to TRBD2. The CDR3 spans 19 residues. From germline, CDR1 is LGHNA and CDR2 YNFKEQ. V trimming: 0 bases; J trimming: 8 bases; junction bases outside the gene matches: 13. The CDR3 region is CASSQDGPRTSGGGDIQYF. CDR3 DNA sequence: TGTGCCAGCAGCCAAGATGGGCCAAGGACTAGCGGGGGAGGGGACATTCAGTACTTC.

This chain links TRBV7-2 with TRBJ1-2; possible D gene TRBD1, 5 bases. From germline, CDR1 is SGHTA and CDR2 FQGNSA. This CDR3 contains 14 residues. V was trimmed by 2 bases and J by 6 bases, leaving 13 bases between them. This CDR3 is CASSLRSRVDGYTF. For the CDR3, the DNA is TGTGCCAGCAGCTTAAGGAGCAGGGTCGATGGCTACACCTTC.

This clone has ten or more counts. One end of the junction fails to match germline, which may point to a read error. V gene TRBV4-1 combines with J gene TRBJ1-1; no definite D call. The CDR3 length is 18 residues. Germline V gene sequence: CDR1 MGHRA, CDR2 YSYEKL. This chain's CDR3 is CASSQDRGRKTSNNEAFF. The CDR3 region has the DNA TGCGCCAGCAGCCAAGATAGAGGCAGAAAAACAAGTAACAATGAAGCTTTCTTT.